These 8 T cell receptor beta chains share one sample of origin, sequenced in a study of cytomegalovirus exposure and HLA in healthy donors. In the PCR, 60 Vbeta and 13 Jbeta primers were used. Some clones are missing from TCRdb's copy, which holds only in-frame ones; the method was immunoSEQ multiplex PCR. The table has around 300,000 clones, 80% to 90% seen once. Sequencing was done on a sample of PBMCs. These TCRs come from a woman aged 18-29 years in good health and CMV-seronegative.

This chain joins TRBV6-1 and TRBJ1-2, with D hard to call. This CDR3 has 17 amino acids. V lost 0 bases and J lost 4, with 18 bases in between. The germline CDR1 and CDR2 sequences are MNHNS and SASEGT. The CDR3 DNA is TGTGCCAGCAGTGAAGCGGGCCCCGCGGGCTCCTTCTATGGCTACACCTTC. Protein sequence: CASSEAGPAGSFYGYTF.

The rearrangement uses TRBV4-1 and TRBJ2-2; TRBD1 is a possible D gene (6 bases). This CDR3 spans 16 amino acids. Trimming left V 0 bases short and J 6 bases short, with 14 bases between. CDR1 MGHRA and CDR2 YSYEKL come from the germline V gene. The CDR3 DNA follows: TGCGCCAGCAGCCAAGACAGGGGATTCATCTCCGGGGAGCTGTTTTTT. Its translation is CASSQDRGFISGELFF.

V is TRBV9 and J is TRBJ1-4, with D maybe TRBD1 (6 bases). The CDR3 spans 15 residues. V dropped 3 bases and J dropped 4 bases, with 13 bases sitting between them. Germline CDR1 reads SGDLS; CDR2 reads YYNGEE. The CDR3 loop reads CASSETTGSNEKLFF. The CDR3 DNA follows: TGTGCCAGCAGCGAGACGACAGGTAGTAATGAAAAACTGTTTTTT. Using reference TRBV9 and TRBJ1-4 for the parts outside the CDR3, the full variable domain is DSGVTQTPKHLITATGQRVTLRCSPRSGDLSVYWYQQSLDQGLQFLIQYYNGEERAKGNILERFSAQQFPDLHSELNLSSLELGDSALYFCASSETTGSNEKLFFGSGTQLSVL.

In the case of this clone: Other DNA sequences within the sample encode an identical CDR3. The chain has TRBV5-4 and TRBJ1-2; 11 nucleotides agree with TRBD1. This CDR3 region has 14 residues. The V segment lost 4 bases and the J segment 4 bases; nucleotides outside the gene matches: 3. Germline CDR1 reads SGHNT; CDR2 reads YYREEE (reference sequence). The CDR3 DNA reads as TGTGCCAGCAGCCCCGGGACAGGGGGCTATGGCTACACCTTC. This encodes CASSPGTGGYGYTF. The variable domain in full, with the rest retrieved from reference TRBV5-4 and TRBJ1-2, is ETGVTQSPTHLIKTRGQQVTLRCSSQSGHNTVSWYQQALGQGPQFIFQYYREEENGRGNFPPRFSGLQFPNYSSELNVNALELDDSALYLCASSPGTGGYGYTFGSGTRLTVV.

This clone was picked up one time. The V call is TRBV10-3, the J call TRBJ1-3, with D perhaps TRBD1 (6 bases). CDR1 and CDR2 (germline): ENHRY, SYGVKD. The CDR3 runs 15 residues. Deletions cut 10 bases from V and 0 bases from J, with 16 bases between. The CDR3 DNA reads TGTGCCACCCTGAGGGGGGGAGACTCTGGAAACACCATATATTTT. Amino acids: CATLRGGDSGNTIYF.

The genes are TRBV9 and TRBJ1-5, with 11 positions matching TRBD1. CDR1 is SGDLS and CDR2 is YYNGEE in the germline V gene. The J segment lost 8 bases and the V segment lost 5 bases, leaving 9 bases of the junction unmatched. The CDR3 has 15 amino acids. This CDR3 reads CASSSGTGGWEPQHF. Here the CDR3 DNA reads TGTGCCAGCAGTTCCGGGACAGGGGGGTGGGAGCCCCAGCATTTT.

The CDR3 region has the DNA TGCACCAGCAGCCACACCAGAGGAGGGGGCGGAACTAATGAAAAACTGTTTTTT. Protein sequence: CTSSHTRGGGGTNEKLFF. V and J are TRBV1 and TRBJ1-4; TRBD1, the table's D call, lacks a check against the DNA. TRBV1 constitutes a pseudogene. This CDR3 spans 18 amino acids.

This clone was picked up a small number of times. V gene TRBV25-1 combines with J gene TRBJ2-2; possible D gene TRBD1, 5 bases. Germline assignment: CDR1 MGHDK and CDR2 SYGVNS. The CDR3 length is 15 residues. V lost 6 bases and J 4 bases, leaving 15 bases between the germline ends. The CDR3 loop reads CASRSQGGVTGELFF. CDR3 coding DNA: TGTGCCAGCAGGAGTCAGGGCGGCGTCACCGGGGAGCTGTTTTTT.